These T cell receptor beta chains were read from a single sample in a study of cytomegalovirus exposure and HLA in healthy donors. TCRdb's table, derived via immunoSEQ multiplex PCR, lists solely in-frame clones and lacks some. This table holds approximately 33,000 clones, around 50% found once. The specimen sequenced was PBMCs. These receptors came from a middle-aged woman in good health and CMV-seropositive. Each CDR3 is given with its conserved first and last residue. A D gene is named only where the DNA matches it firmly. Where a row states a size, it is once, few, many or the class of an expanded clone; other rows omit it.

v_gene	abundance	j_gene	d_gene	CDR3aa	CDR3nt
TRBV6-6	NA	TRBJ1-2	NA	CASAVSDYGYTF	TGTGCCAGCGCCGTCTCAGACTATGGCTACACCTTC
TRBV25-1	NA	TRBJ1-3	TRBD1	CASSENRDRGGRNTIYF	TGTGCCAGCAGTGAAAACCGGGACAGGGGAGGCAGAAACACCATATATTTT
TRBV2	few	TRBJ2-3	NA	CASKLRLASTDTQYF	TGTGCCAGCAAACTCCGCCTAGCGAGCACAGATACGCAGTATTTT
TRBV27	few	TRBJ2-5	TRBD2	CASSLRAGGPETQYF	TGTGCCAGCAGTTTACGGGCGGGGGGGCCAGAGACCCAGTACTTC
TRBV7-2	NA	TRBJ2-1	TRBD2	CASSPGLAGVVNEQFF	TGTGCCAGCAGCCCCGGTCTAGCGGGGGTAGTCAATGAGCAGTTCTTC
TRBV19	NA	TRBJ1-2	NA	CASSMRQSLHGYTF	TGTGCCAGTAGTATGAGGCAGTCTCTCCATGGCTACACCTTC
TRBV7-3	few	TRBJ2-1	NA	CASSSYGDRTNEQFF	TGTGCCAGCAGCTCTTATGGCGACAGGACCAATGAGCAGTTCTTC
TRBV30	NA	TRBJ1-5	TRBD1	CAWRPRGSNQPQHF	TGTGCCTGGCGCCCCAGGGGGAGCAATCAGCCCCAGCATTTT
TRBV19	NA	TRBJ1-5	TRBD1	CASGQLTSNQPQHF	TGTGCCTCGGGACAGTTGACTAGCAATCAGCCCCAGCATTTT
TRBV5-4	NA	TRBJ2-5	TRBD2	CASSFSGGAQETQYF	TGTGCCAGCAGTTTCAGCGGGGGGGCCCAAGAGACCCAGTACTTC
TRBV7-2	once	TRBJ1-1	NA	CASSSDRRFEAFF	TGTGCCAGCAGCTCAGACAGGAGGTTTGAAGCTTTCTTT
TRBV30	NA	TRBJ2-3	TRBD2	CAWATSGGYTDTQYF	TGTGCCTGGGCGACTAGCGGGGGCTACACAGATACGCAGTATTTT
TRBV10-2	NA	TRBJ2-7	TRBD1	CASSEAFTGGGEQYF	TGCGCCAGCAGTGAGGCCTTCACAGGGGGCGGGGAGCAGTACTTC
TRBV30	NA	TRBJ2-7	TRBD2	CAWTSLGASGSYEQYF	TGTGCCTGGACCTCACTTGGGGCTAGCGGCTCCTACGAGCAGTACTTC
TRBV5-8	NA	TRBJ2-5	TRBD2	CASSRGTSGVGETQYF	TGTGCCAGCAGCCGTGGGACTAGCGGGGTTGGGGAGACCCAGTACTTC
TRBV9	NA	TRBJ2-1	TRBD1	CASSVLPGQGFTEQFF	TGTGCCAGCAGCGTTTTGCCGGGACAGGGATTTACGGAGCAGTTCTTC
TRBV28	few	TRBJ2-1	NA	CASSSGAYNEQFF	TGTGCCAGCAGCTCAGGGGCCTACAATGAGCAGTTCTTC
TRBV5-6	once	TRBJ2-3	NA	CASSYRGARGDTQYF	TGTGCCAGCAGCTACCGAGGGGCGCGGGGAGATACGCAGTATTTT
TRBV29-1	large	TRBJ2-2	TRBD1	CSVDDQGATGELFF	TGCAGCGTTGATGATCAGGGGGCCACCGGGGAGCTGTTTTTT
TRBV10-3	NA	TRBJ1-1	NA	CAISNRNTEAFF	TGTGCCATCAGCAATAGGAACACTGAAGCTTTCTTT
TRBV6-6	few	TRBJ1-2	NA	CASVAGANYGYTF	TGTGCCAGCGTCGCGGGGGCTAACTATGGCTACACCTTC
TRBV5-6	NA	TRBJ2-4	TRBD1	CASSLDGQGRDF	TGTGCCAGCAGCTTGGACGGACAGGGACGTGACTTC
TRBV5-5	NA	TRBJ1-1	NA	CAASLGENTEAFF	TGTGCCGCAAGCCTCGGGGAGAACACTGAAGCTTTCTTT
TRBV11-2	few	TRBJ2-5	TRBD2	CASSHSGTSGGIYQETQYF	TGTGCCAGCAGCCATTCAGGAACTAGCGGGGGGATTTACCAAGAGACCCAGTACTTC
TRBV28	NA	TRBJ2-5	TRBD2	CASNPGGHYQETQYF	TGTGCCAGCAATCCGGGGGGGCACTACCAAGAGACCCAGTACTTC
TRBV4-3	few	TRBJ2-3	TRBD1	CASRQTGSVADTQYF	TGCGCCAGCAGACAGACAGGGAGTGTGGCAGATACGCAGTATTTT
TRBV11-1	once	TRBJ2-1	TRBD1	CASSTRTGNNEQFF	TGTGCCAGCAGCACTCGGACAGGGAACAATGAGCAGTTCTTC
TRBV4-1	few	TRBJ2-3	NA	CASSTEPRQPTDTQYF	TGCGCCAGCAGCACCGAACCGCGACAGCCAACAGATACGCAGTATTTT
TRBV7-8	NA	TRBJ2-1	TRBD2	CASSNSVLAGGTDFYNEQFF	TGTGCCAGCAGCAATAGTGTGCTAGCGGGGGGGACAGACTTCTACAATGAGCAGTTCTTC
TRBV9	NA	TRBJ2-1	TRBD2	CASSGGLAPYNEQFF	TGTGCCAGCAGCGGGGGACTAGCGCCATACAATGAGCAGTTCTTC
TRBV4-2	NA	TRBJ1-3	NA	CASSRFDSGNTIYF	TGTGCCAGCAGCCGATTTGACAGCGGAAACACCATATATTTT
TRBV2	few	TRBJ2-1	TRBD2	CASSEAPSGAGYEQFF	TGTGCCAGCAGTGAAGCGCCCAGCGGGGCGGGGTATGAGCAGTTCTTC
TRBV9	NA	TRBJ1-4	NA	CASNQGASNEKLFF	TGTGCCAGCAACCAGGGTGCGAGTAATGAAAAACTGTTTTTT
TRBV2	NA	TRBJ2-7	TRBD2	CASRPGTSGLYEQYF	TGTGCCAGCAGGCCCGGGACTAGCGGACTCTACGAGCAGTACTTC
TRBV2	NA	TRBJ2-1	NA	CASSETALYNEQFF	TGTGCCAGCAGTGAGACAGCCCTCTACAATGAGCAGTTCTTC
TRBV5-1	NA	TRBJ1-4	TRBD1	CASSPRGADEKLFF	TGCGCCAGCAGCCCCAGGGGGGCGGATGAAAAACTGTTTTTT